What follows are 18 T cell receptor beta chains derived from one specimen sequenced in a study of T cells after yellow fever vaccination. From the 5' RACE reads, TCRdb called clonotypes with MiXCR, one entry per CDR3 protein. Of 250,000 or so distinct CDR3 sequences listed, more than 3.5% are singletons. The source was PBMCs, collected 15 days after the yellow fever booster vaccination. The source is a young man who received the YFV17D yellow fever vaccine.

This clonotype was seen at least ten times. The chain carries TRBV7-9 and TRBJ2-2; D unresolved. The germline V gene encodes CDR1 SEHNR and CDR2 FQNEAQ (reference sequence). CDR3 size: 15 residues. V lost 3 bases and J 0 bases, leaving 8 bases between the germline ends. The CDR3 nucleotides read TGTGCCAGCAGCTTGTGGCAGCCGAACACCGGGGAGCTGTTTTTT. As protein: CASSLWQPNTGELFF.

This clonotype has ten or more counts. The genes are TRBV6-5 and TRBJ2-1, with 9 bases aligning to TRBD2. The CDR3 totals 15 residues. V shed 7 bases and J 4 bases; nucleotides not matched to a gene: 8. The V gene's germline CDR1 is MNHEY and CDR2 SVGAGI. The CDR3 spells CASKRAGGLYNEQFF. In DNA form, the CDR3 reads TGTGCCAGCAAACGAGCGGGGGGTCTATACAATGAGCAGTTCTTC.

This clonotype has ten or more counts. The chain combines TRBV20-1 with TRBJ1-5, with 8 bases matching TRBD1. Germline V lookup: CDR1 DFQATT, CDR2 SNEGSKA (reference sequence). The CDR3 extends over 15 amino acids. With 2 bases clipped from V and 9 bases from J, the junction kept 12 bases outside the gene matches. The CDR3, as DNA: TGCAGTGCTAGAAGACAGGGGCGTAGTTTTGGGCCCCAGCATTTT. This sequence encodes CSARRQGRSFGPQHF.

J is TRBJ1-2 and V is TRBV4-3, with TRBD1 matching over 7 bases. Germline trimming cut 4 bases from V and 4 bases from J; bases unmatched to any gene: 9. The CDR3 loop spans 15 amino acids. Germline V gene lookup returns CDR1 LGHNA and CDR2 YSLEER. The CDR3 loop is CASSRNRGGGYGYTF. The CDR3 coding sequence is TGCGCCAGCAGCCGAAACAGGGGCGGGGGCTATGGCTACACCTTC.

Many counts were recorded for this clonotype. This chain connects TRBV5-1 to TRBJ2-5, with 8 positions matching TRBD1. This CDR3 region has 18 residues. V was pared by 3 bases and J by 1 base, with 14 bases of the junction left unmatched. Germline V lookup: CDR1 SGHRS, CDR2 YFSETQ. As DNA, the CDR3 is TGCGCCAGCAGCTCGCCGGACAGGACAGGGACCCCCCAAGAGACCCAGTACTTC. Translating it yields CASSSPDRTGTPQETQYF.

This clonotype was seen repeatedly, ten times or more. This chain connects TRBV7-3 to TRBJ2-5, with a tentative D call TRBD2 (6 bases). Trimming removed 2 bases at V and 5 bases at J, with 18 bases between. In germline, CDR1 is SGHTA, CDR2 FQGTGA. This CDR3 is 16 amino acids long. This CDR3 is CASSLFHPGEGETQYF. CDR3 sequence (DNA): TGTGCCAGCAGCTTATTCCACCCGGGGGAAGGCGAGACCCAGTACTTC.

The table lists this clonotype with many counts. This chain links TRBV20-1 with TRBJ1-2; D is uncertain. CDR1 DFQATT and CDR2 SNEGSKA come from the germline V gene (reference sequence). Trimming pared 6 bases from V and 6 bases from J, leaving 17 bases between. This CDR3 is built from 13 residues. The CDR3 DNA follows: TGCAGTGCCCTGATGGGGAGGACGGATGGCTACACCTTC. Translated: CSALMGRTDGYTF.

At least ten counts were recorded for this clonotype. The chain carries TRBV10-3 and TRBJ2-7; 8 bases map to TRBD1. Germline CDR1 is ENHRY and CDR2 is SYGVKD. The CDR3 consists of 15 residues. V gave up 11 bases and J gave up 3 bases; unmatched junction bases: 15. The CDR3 region has the DNA TGTGCCGTGTGCCAGGACAGGGTAGATTTCTACGAGCAGTACTTC. Its translation: CAVCQDRVDFYEQYF.

The rearrangement joins TRBV7-2 to TRBJ1-2, with no clear D. This CDR3 has 14 residues. Germline V gives CDR1 SGHTA, CDR2 FQGNSA. V shed 5 bases and J shed 2 bases, with 12 bases lying between them. The CDR3: CASSEGRNNYGYTF. CDR3 in DNA: TGTGCCAGCAGCGAAGGGAGGAACAACTATGGCTACACCTTC.

This clonotype was seen ten or more times. The genes are TRBV11-2 and TRBJ1-6, with D perhaps TRBD1 (6 bases). Per the germline V gene, CDR1 is SGHAT and CDR2 is FQNNGV. This CDR3 is 15 amino acids long. V dropped 7 bases and J dropped 7 bases, with 17 bases sitting between them. CDR3 nucleotides: TGTGCCAGCACCGAGACACAGGGATTGAATTCACCCCTCCACTTT. Translation: CASTETQGLNSPLHF.

This clonotype was seen repeatedly, ten times or more. V and J are TRBV28 and TRBJ2-5; perhaps TRBD2 as D (5 bases). The CDR3 covers 13 residues. The ends were cut back, 7 bases at V and 4 bases at J, with 13 bases in the middle. In germline, CDR1 is MDHEN, CDR2 SYDVKM. CDR3 amino acids: CASTYGVSETQYF. In DNA form, the CDR3 reads TGTGCCAGCACTTACGGGGTGTCAGAGACCCAGTACTTC.

There are many counts of this clonotype. The chain recombines TRBV5-1 with TRBJ2-1; D gene ambiguous. Trimming left V 0 bases short and J 0 bases short, with 13 bases between. The CDR3 spans 17 residues. Germline lookup yields CDR1 SGHRS and CDR2 YFSETQ. The CDR3 is CASSLEASWSSYNEQFF. Written as DNA, the CDR3 is TGCGCCAGCAGCTTGGAGGCCAGCTGGAGCTCCTACAATGAGCAGTTCTTC. Combining the CDR3 with reference TRBV5-1 and TRBJ2-1 gives the whole variable domain KAGVTQTPRYLIKTRGQQVTLSCSPISGHRSVSWYQQTPGQGLQFLFEYFSETQRNKGNFPGRFSGRQFSNSRSEMNVSTLELGDSALYLCASSLEASWSSYNEQFFGPGTRLTVL.

This clonotype appeared many times. The chain employs TRBV4-3 and TRBJ2-3; unclear D gene. The CDR3 is made up of 14 amino acids. Germline CDR1 is LGHNA and CDR2 is YSLEER. Trimming removed 0 bases from V and 4 bases from J, with 8 bases in between. The CDR3 region is CASSQETWADTQYF. CDR3 DNA: TGCGCCAGCAGCCAAGAAACCTGGGCAGATACGCAGTATTTT.

This clonotype was seen at least ten times. J is TRBJ1-1 and V is TRBV20-1, with D uncertain. V dropped 7 bases and J dropped 5 bases, with 23 bases sitting between them. This CDR3 contains 15 residues. Germline V gene data show CDR1 as DFQATT and CDR2 as SNEGSKA (reference sequence). This chain's CDR3 is CSDLRLGSQETEAFF. Written as DNA, the CDR3 is TGCAGTGACCTGCGCCTAGGCAGCCAGGAGACTGAAGCTTTCTTT.

This clonotype came up many times. The chain is built from TRBV6-5 and TRBJ1-2; no clear D. CDR3 length equals 15 residues. The germline V gene encodes CDR1 MNHEY and CDR2 SVGAGI. Trimming took off 4 bases at V and 9 bases at J, with 21 bases between the two ends. The CDR3 here is CASSSTDRVLNSYTF. The CDR3 DNA follows: TGTGCCAGCAGTTCTACGGATCGGGTTTTGAATAGCTACACCTTC.

The sample holds many counts of this clonotype. J is TRBJ2-3 and V is TRBV7-2; D is ambiguous. Germline V gene data show CDR1 as SGHTA and CDR2 as FQGNSA. CDR3 length equals 13 residues. Deletions cut 3 bases from V and 0 bases from J, with 4 bases between. CDR3 amino acids: CASSLVSTDTQYF. DNA for the CDR3: TGTGCCAGCAGCTTGGTGAGCACAGATACGCAGTATTTT.

This clonotype was recorded many times. The chain combines TRBV6-5 with TRBJ2-7, with D unresolved. The V end lost 4 bases, the J end lost 6 bases, and 13 bases lay between the germline ends. CDR3 length: 13 amino acids. Per the germline V gene, CDR1 is MNHEY and CDR2 is SVGAGI. The CDR3 coding sequence is TGTGCCAGCAGTTCCTTTCCCCGCAGCGAGCAGTACGTC. Its translation: CASSSFPRSEQYV.

Ten or more counts support this clonotype. This chain joins TRBV3-1 and TRBJ2-5; D could derive from TRBD1 or TRBD2 (5 bases each). CDR1 and CDR2 (germline): LGHDT, YNNKEL (reference sequence). Trimming removed 2 bases at V and 5 bases at J, with 15 bases between. The CDR3 spans 15 residues. This CDR3 is CASSQTLEGWETQYF. The CDR3 DNA reads as TGTGCCAGCAGCCAAACACTAGAGGGGTGGGAGACCCAGTACTTC.